The source of this T cell receptor (beta chain) is a study of T cell repertoires in cytomegalovirus infection. Germline CDR1 and CDR2: SSHAT and FNYEAQ (reference sequence). The V segment lost 5 bases and the J segment 7 bases; nucleotides outside the gene matches: 10. This CDR3 spans 15 amino acids. TCRdb re-derived calls from the reads in MiXCR, one entry per CDR3 protein. The table has about 490,000 distinct CDR3 sequences, less than 30% seen once. J is TRBJ2-1 and V is TRBV7-7, with 8 bases aligning to TRBD2. The clonotype comes from a human donor in good health (CMV status not recorded). Some clones in this sample may be carry-over from other donors' samples. The sequenced sample was PBMCs. The CDR3 here is CASSRSGSGRNEQFF. CDR3 DNA sequence: TGTGCCAGCAGCAGAAGCGGGAGCGGAAGGAATGAGCAGTTCTTC.